This T cell receptor beta chain was documented in a study of CD8 T cells in ankylosing spondylitis. Study outcomes and limitations: Blood of patients with ankylosing spondylitis appeared to be characterized by a TCR beta motif of roughly eight highly homologous variants. Reactive arthritis synovial fluid and blood were previously reported to contain some motif variants.

Details on this clonotype: Antigen specificity is unknown.

Germline trimming cut 5 bases from V and 1 base from J; bases unmatched to any gene: 3. This CDR3 is 15 amino acids long. Germline V gene data show CDR1 as KGHDR and CDR2 as SFDVKD. The TCR beta libraries were generated through quantitative 5'-RACE incorporating molecular barcodes. TCRdb independently ran MiXCR on the 5' RACE reads; one entry per CDR3 protein. This table holds roughly 450,000 distinct CDR3 sequences, roughly a quarter found once. The source material was blood, either unsorted or a sorted T cell fraction (not recorded which). The receptor's source is a male donor with ankylosing spondylitis. The genes are TRBV24-1 and TRBJ2-5; 10 nucleotides line up with TRBD1. The CDR3 DNA sequence: TGTGCCACCAGTGGGACAGGGGGTTTCCAAGAGACCCAGTACTTC. Translating it yields CATSGTGGFQETQYF.